The 6 T cell receptor beta chains presented below share a single source sample, sequenced in a study of blood T cell repertoires in COVID-19. The repertoire was sequenced with immunoSEQ multiplex PCR; TCRdb's copy has only in-frame clones and lacks some. The sample carries 45,000 to 65,000 clones, 90% to 95% recorded once. Source material: peripheral blood. These receptors were taken from a woman of 80 years or more with acute or convalescent COVID-19.

V is TRBV2 and J is TRBJ1-3; 7 nucleotides match TRBD1. Germline assignment: CDR1 SNHLY and CDR2 FYNNEI. The CDR3 loop spans 16 amino acids. J was trimmed by 3 bases and V by 8 bases; bases with no gene match: 13. The CDR3 DNA reads as TGTGCCAGCCAGAGTTCGACTGGACAGGTTGGAAACACCATATATTTT. It specifies CASQSSTGQVGNTIYF. Looking up the rest from reference TRBV2 and TRBJ1-3 gives the full variable domain: EPEVTQTPSHQVTQMGQEVILRCVPISNHLYFYWYRQILGQKVEFLVSFYNNEISEKSEIFDDQFSVERPDGSNFTLKIRSTKLEDSAMYFCASQSSTGQVGNTIYFGEGSWLTVV.

This chain uses TRBV5-1 with TRBJ2-7, with unresolved D. The CDR3 contains 13 residues. Trimming stripped 5 bases from V and 6 bases from J, with 15 bases between. Germline CDR1 reads SGHRS; CDR2 reads YFSETQ. CDR3 sequence (DNA): TGCGCCAGCAGACCTACGACATTGGGCGAGCAGTACTTC. As protein: CASRPTTLGEQYF.

The chain carries TRBV11-3 and TRBJ1-2, with 10 bases identical to TRBD1. The J segment lost 5 bases and the V segment lost 8 bases, leaving 5 bases of the junction unmatched. The CDR3 consists of 13 residues. Per germline, CDR1 SGHNT and CDR2 YENEEA. The CDR3 spells CASGGTGVYGYTF. CDR3 DNA sequence: TGTGCCAGCGGCGGGACAGGGGTTTATGGCTACACCTTC.

The chain carries TRBV6-6 and TRBJ2-1; 9 nucleotides line up with TRBD1. Losses at the gene ends were 5 bases for V and 9 bases for J; bases not matched to a gene: 11. The CDR3 has 15 amino acids. Per germline, CDR1 MNHNY and CDR2 SVGAGI (reference sequence). The CDR3 coding sequence is TGTGCCAGCAGTCAGCAACAGGGGGCGAGGGGTGAGCAGTTCTTC. This translates into CASSQQQGARGEQFF.

The J gene is TRBJ2-2, the V gene TRBV6-5; TRBD1 agrees at 11 bases. The CDR3 is 15 residues long. V lost 5 bases, J lost 7 bases, and 6 bases stayed unmatched. Germline loops: CDR1 MNHEY, CDR2 SVGAGI. For the CDR3, the DNA is TGTGCCAGCAGTATCCGGACAGGGGGCTTCGGGGAGCTGTTTTTT. Translation: CASSIRTGGFGELFF.

This clone was seen a single time. The J gene is TRBJ2-2, the V gene TRBV10-3; 9 nucleotides align to TRBD1. CDR1 is ENHRY and CDR2 is SYGVKD in the germline V gene. J lost 5 bases, V lost 6 bases, and 7 bases had no gene match. The CDR3 contains 15 residues. The CDR3 is CAISLDRGNTGELFF. The CDR3 bases are TGTGCCATCAGCCTCGACAGGGGGAATACCGGGGAGCTGTTTTTT.